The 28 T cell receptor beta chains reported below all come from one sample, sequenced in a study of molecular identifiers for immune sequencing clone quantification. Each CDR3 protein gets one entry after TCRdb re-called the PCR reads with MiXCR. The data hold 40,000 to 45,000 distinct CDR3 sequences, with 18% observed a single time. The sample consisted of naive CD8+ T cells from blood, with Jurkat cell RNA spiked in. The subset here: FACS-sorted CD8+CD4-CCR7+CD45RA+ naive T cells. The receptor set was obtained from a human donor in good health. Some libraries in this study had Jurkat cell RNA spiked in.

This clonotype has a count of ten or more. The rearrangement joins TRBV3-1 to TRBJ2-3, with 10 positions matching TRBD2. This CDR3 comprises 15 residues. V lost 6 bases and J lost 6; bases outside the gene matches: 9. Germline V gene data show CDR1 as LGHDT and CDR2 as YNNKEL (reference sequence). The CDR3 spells CASRTLAGAEDTQYF. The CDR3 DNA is TGTGCCAGCAGGACTCTAGCGGGAGCAGAGGATACGCAGTATTTT.

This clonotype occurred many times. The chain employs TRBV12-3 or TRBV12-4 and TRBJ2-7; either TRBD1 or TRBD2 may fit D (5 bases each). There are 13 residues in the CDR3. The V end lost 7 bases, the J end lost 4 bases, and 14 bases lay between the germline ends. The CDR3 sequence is CASNPSGGYEQYF. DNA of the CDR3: TGTGCCAGCAACCCCAGTGGGGGTTACGAGCAGTACTTC.

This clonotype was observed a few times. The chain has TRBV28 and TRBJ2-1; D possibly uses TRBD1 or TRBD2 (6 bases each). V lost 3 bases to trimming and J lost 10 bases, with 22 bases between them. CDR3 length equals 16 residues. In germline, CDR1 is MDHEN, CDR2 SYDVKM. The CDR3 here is CASSFWGDMGGGEQFF. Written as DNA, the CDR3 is TGTGCCAGCAGTTTTTGGGGGGACATGGGAGGAGGAGAGCAGTTCTTC.

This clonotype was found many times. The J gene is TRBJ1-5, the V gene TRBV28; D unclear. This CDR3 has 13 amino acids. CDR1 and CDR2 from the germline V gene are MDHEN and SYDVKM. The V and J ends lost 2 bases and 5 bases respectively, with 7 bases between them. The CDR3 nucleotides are TGTGCCAGCAGTTTAGCGGCCTATCAGCCCCAGCATTTT. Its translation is CASSLAAYQPQHF.

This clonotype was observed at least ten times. The CDR3 region has the DNA TGTGCCAGCAGTTTCGGATCCGGGGAGACCCAGTACTTC. Its protein product is CASSFGSGETQYF. V gene TRBV12-3 or TRBV12-4 combines with J gene TRBJ2-5; D is undetermined. The CDR3 runs 13 residues. V was clipped by 3 bases and J by 5 bases, with 10 bases between them.

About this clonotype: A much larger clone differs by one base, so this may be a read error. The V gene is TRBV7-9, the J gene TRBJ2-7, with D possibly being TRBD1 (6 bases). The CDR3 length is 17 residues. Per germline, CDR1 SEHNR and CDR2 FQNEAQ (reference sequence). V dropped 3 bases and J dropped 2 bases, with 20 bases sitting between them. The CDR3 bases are TGTGCCAGCAGCTTGGGGACAAGGGGCGCATTGGCCTACGAGCAGTACTTC. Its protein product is CASSLGTRGALAYEQYF.

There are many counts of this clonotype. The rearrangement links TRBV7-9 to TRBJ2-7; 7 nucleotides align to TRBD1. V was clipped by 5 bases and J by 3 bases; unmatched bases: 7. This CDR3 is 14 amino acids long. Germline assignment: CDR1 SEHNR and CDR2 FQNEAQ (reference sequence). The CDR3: CASSAWGTVYEQYF. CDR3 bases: TGTGCCAGCAGCGCTTGGGGGACAGTCTACGAGCAGTACTTC.

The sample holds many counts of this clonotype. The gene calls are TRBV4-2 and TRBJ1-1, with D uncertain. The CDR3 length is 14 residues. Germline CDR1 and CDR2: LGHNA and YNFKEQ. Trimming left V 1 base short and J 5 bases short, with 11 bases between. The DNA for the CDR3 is TGTGCCAGCAGCCAAGTTCTAATAGGGACTGAAGCTTTCTTT. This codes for CASSQVLIGTEAFF.

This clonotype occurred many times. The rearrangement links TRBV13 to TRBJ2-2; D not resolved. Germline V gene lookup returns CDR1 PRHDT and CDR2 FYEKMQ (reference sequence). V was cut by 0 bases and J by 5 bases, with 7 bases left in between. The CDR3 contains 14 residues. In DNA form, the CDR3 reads TGTGCCAGCAGCTTAGGATCAGCAACCGGGGAGCTGTTTTTT. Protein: CASSLGSATGELFF.

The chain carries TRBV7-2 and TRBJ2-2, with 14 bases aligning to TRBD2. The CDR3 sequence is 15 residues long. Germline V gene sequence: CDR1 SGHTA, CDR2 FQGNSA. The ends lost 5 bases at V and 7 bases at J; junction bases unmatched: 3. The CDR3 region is CASSLTSGRGGELFF. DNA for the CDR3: TGTGCCAGCAGCCTGACTAGCGGGAGGGGCGGGGAGCTGTTTTTT. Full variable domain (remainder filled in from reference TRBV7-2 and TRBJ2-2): GAGVSQSPSNKVTEKGKDVELRCDPISGHTALYWYRQSLGQGLEFLIYFQGNSAPDKSGLPSDRFSAERTGGSVSTLTIQRTQQEDSAVYLCASSLTSGRGGELFFGEGSRLTVL.

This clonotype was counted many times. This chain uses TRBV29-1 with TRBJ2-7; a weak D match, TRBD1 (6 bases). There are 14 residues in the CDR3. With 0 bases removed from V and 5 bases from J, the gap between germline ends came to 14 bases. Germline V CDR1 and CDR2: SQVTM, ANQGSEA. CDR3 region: CSVEEEGRGHEQYF. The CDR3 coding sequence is TGCAGCGTTGAAGAGGAAGGCAGGGGCCACGAGCAGTACTTC.

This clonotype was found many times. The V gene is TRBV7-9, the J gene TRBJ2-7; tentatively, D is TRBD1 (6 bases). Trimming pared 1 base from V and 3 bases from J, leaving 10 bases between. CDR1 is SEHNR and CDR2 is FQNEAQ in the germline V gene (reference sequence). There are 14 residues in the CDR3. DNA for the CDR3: TGTGCCAGCAGCTTAGGGACAGCCTTCTACGAGCAGTACTTC. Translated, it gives CASSLGTAFYEQYF.

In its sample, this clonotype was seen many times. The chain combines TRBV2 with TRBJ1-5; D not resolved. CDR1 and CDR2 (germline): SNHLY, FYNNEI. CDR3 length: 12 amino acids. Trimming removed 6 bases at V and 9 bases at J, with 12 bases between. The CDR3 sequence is CASSPLSRPQHF. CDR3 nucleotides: TGTGCCAGCAGCCCCCTTTCTCGGCCCCAGCATTTT.

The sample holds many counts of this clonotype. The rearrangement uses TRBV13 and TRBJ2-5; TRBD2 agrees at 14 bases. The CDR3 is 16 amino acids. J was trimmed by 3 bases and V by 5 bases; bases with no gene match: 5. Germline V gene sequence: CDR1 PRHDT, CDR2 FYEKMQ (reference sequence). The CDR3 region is CASSMGLAGAEETQYF. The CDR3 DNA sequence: TGTGCCAGCAGCATGGGACTAGCGGGAGCGGAAGAGACCCAGTACTTC.

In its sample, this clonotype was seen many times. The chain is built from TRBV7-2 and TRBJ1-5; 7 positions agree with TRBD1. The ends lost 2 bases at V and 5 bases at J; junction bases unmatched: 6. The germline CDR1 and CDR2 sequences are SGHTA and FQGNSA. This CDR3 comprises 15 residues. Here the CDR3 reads CASSLPTGADQPQHF. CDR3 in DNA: TGTGCCAGCAGCTTACCCACAGGGGCCGATCAGCCCCAGCATTTT.

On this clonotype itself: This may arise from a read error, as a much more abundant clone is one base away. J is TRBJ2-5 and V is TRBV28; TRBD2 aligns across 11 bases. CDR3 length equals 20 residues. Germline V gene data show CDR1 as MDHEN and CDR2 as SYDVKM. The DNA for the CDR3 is TGTGCCAGCAGTTTACTCCCCGGGACTAGCGGACTAGAGTACCAAGAGACCCAGCACTTC. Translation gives CASSLLPGTSGLEYQETQHF.

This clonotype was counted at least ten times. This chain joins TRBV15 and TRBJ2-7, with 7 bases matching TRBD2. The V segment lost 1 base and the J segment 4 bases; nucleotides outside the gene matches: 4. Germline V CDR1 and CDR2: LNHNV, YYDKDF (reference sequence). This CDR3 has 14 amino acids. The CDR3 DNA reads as TGTGCCACCAGCAGAGTTAGCGGGCCTTACGAGCAGTACTTC. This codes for CATSRVSGPYEQYF.

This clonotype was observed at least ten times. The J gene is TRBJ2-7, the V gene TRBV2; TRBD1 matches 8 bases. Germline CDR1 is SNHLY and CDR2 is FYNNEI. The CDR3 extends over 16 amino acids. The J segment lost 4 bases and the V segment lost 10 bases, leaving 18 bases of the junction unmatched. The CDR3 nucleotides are TGTGCCAACACCCCGCCCCCGGGGACAGGACTATACGAGCAGTACTTC. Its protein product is CANTPPPGTGLYEQYF.

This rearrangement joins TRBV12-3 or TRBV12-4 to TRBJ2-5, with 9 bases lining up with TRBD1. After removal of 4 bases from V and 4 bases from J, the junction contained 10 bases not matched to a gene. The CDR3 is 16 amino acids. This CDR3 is CASSSSGQGRGETQYF. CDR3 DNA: TGTGCCAGCAGTTCGTCCGGACAGGGGCGGGGAGAGACCCAGTACTTC.

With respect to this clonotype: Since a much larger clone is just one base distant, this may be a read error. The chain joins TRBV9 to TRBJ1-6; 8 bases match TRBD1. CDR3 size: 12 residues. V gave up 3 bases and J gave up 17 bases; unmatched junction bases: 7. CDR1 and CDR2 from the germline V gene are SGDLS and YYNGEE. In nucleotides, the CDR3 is TGTGCCAGCAGCGCAGGACAGGGCCCCTTCCACTTT. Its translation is CASSAGQGPFHF.

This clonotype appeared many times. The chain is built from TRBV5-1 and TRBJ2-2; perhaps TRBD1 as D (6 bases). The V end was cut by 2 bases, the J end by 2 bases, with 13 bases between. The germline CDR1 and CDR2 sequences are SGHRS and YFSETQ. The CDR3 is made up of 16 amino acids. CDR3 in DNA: TGCGCCAGCAGCTTTGCCGACAGGTTAAACACCGGGGAGCTGTTTTTT. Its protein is CASSFADRLNTGELFF.

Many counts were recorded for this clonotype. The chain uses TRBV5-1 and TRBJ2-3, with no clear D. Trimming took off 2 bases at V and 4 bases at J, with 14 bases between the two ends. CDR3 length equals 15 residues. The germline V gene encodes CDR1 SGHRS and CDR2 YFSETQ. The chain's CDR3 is CASSFWSRSADTQYF. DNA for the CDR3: TGCGCCAGCAGCTTTTGGTCTAGGAGCGCAGATACGCAGTATTTT.

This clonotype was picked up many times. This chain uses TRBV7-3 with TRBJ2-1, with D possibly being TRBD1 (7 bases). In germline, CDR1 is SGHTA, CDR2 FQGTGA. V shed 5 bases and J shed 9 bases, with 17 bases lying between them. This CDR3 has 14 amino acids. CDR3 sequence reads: CASSAHRQGGEQFF. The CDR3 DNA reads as TGTGCCAGCAGCGCCCACCGACAGGGAGGTGAGCAGTTCTTC. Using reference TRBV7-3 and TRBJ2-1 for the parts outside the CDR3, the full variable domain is GAGVSQTPSNKVTEKGKYVELRCDPISGHTALYWYRQSLGQGPEFLIYFQGTGAADDSGLPNDRFFAVRPEGSVSTLKIQRTERGDSAVYLCASSAHRQGGEQFFGPGTRLTVL.

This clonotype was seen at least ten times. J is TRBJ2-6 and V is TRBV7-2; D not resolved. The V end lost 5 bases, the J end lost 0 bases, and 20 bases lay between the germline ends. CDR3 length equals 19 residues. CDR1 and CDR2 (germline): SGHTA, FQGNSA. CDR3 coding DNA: TGTGCCAGCAGCATCCTGCCGGGTCAAAAGGGCTCTGGGGCCAACGTCCTGACTTTC. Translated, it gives CASSILPGQKGSGANVLTF.

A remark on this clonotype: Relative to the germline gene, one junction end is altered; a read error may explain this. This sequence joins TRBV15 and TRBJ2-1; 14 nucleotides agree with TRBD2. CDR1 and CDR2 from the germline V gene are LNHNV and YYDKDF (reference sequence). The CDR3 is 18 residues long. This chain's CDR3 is CVTSDSGTSGRNYNEQFF. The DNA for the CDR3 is TGTGTCACCAGCGACTCCGGGACTAGCGGGAGAAACTACAATGAGCAGTTCTTC.

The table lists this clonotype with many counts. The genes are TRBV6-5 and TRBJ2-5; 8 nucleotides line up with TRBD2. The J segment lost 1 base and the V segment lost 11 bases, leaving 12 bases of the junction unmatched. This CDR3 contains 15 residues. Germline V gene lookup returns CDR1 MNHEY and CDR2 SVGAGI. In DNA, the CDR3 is TGTGCCTCCGGGGGGCCTAGCGGGTTCCAAGAGACCCAGTACTTC. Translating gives CASGGPSGFQETQYF.

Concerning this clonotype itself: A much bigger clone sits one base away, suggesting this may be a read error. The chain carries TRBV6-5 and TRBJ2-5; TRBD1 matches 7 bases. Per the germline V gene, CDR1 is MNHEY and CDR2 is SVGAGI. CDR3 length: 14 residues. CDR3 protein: CANSSRQGWETQYF. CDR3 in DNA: TGTGCCAACAGTTCTCGACAGGGATGGGAGACCCAGTACTTC.

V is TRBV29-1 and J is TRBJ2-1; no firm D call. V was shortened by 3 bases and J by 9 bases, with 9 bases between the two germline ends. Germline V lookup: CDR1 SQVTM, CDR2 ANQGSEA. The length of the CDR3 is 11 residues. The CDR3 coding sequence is TGCAGCGTTGATTCTTCCGGTGAGCAGTTCTTC. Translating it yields CSVDSSGEQFF.